These 9 T cell receptor beta chains came from one sample sequenced in a study of T cell clones after liver transplantation. This table comes from immunoSEQ multiplex PCR, and its TCRdb copy is limited to in-frame clones, with some not included. Among some 110,000 clones listed, 90% were seen once. Sequenced here: CD4+ T cells from blood, sampled 12 months after liver transplant. All receptors come from a human patient who received a liver transplant. Some of the T cells may derive from the graft donor.

The rearrangement uses TRBV5-1 and TRBJ1-3; the D is unclear. This CDR3 comprises 14 residues. The V gene's germline CDR1 is SGHRS and CDR2 YFSETQ. Trimming pared 5 bases from V and 0 bases from J, leaving 9 bases between. The CDR3 DNA sequence: TGCGCCAGCAGTCCGCTGGGCTCTGGAAACACCATATATTTT. The encoded protein is CASSPLGSGNTIYF.

CDR3 loop: CASNNRSYEQYF. DNA of the CDR3: TGTGCCAGCAACAACAGGAGCTACGAGCAGTACTTC. The V call is TRBV11-3, the J call TRBJ2-7; D possibly corresponds to TRBD1 (5 bases). CDR1 and CDR2 (germline): SGHNT, YENEEA. CDR3 length equals 12 residues. Trimming removed 7 bases from V and 3 bases from J, with 10 bases in between.

This chain uses TRBV2 with TRBJ2-7, with 12 bases aligning to TRBD2. J was trimmed by 4 bases and V by 8 bases; bases with no gene match: 6. CDR3 length equals 14 residues. The germline V gene has CDR1 SNHLY and CDR2 FYNNEI. The CDR3 nucleotides are TGTGCCAGCGCCCTAGCGGGAGGGCCTTACGAGCAGTACTTC. Its translation: CASALAGGPYEQYF.

CDR3 sequence reads: CASSSILLGSGNTIYF. DNA of the CDR3: TGTGCCAGCAGCTCGATCCTCCTTGGCTCTGGAAACACCATATATTTT. The chain uses TRBV11-2 and TRBJ1-3; D uncertain. Germline-derived CDR1 and CDR2 are SGHAT and FQNNGV. V was clipped by 4 bases and J by 0 bases, with 13 bases between them. The CDR3 contains 16 residues.

The chain carries TRBV19 and TRBJ1-1; TRBD1 matches 7 bases. With 5 bases clipped from V and 1 base from J, the junction kept 4 bases outside the gene matches. From germline, CDR1 is LNHDA and CDR2 SQIVND (reference sequence). This CDR3 is built from 14 residues. The CDR3 DNA reads TGTGCCAGTAGTCGGACAGGAGGGAACACTGAAGCTTTCTTT. Translating gives CASSRTGGNTEAFF.

The V gene is TRBV10-3, the J gene TRBJ2-3; tentatively, D is TRBD1 (5 bases). Germline V gene data show CDR1 as ENHRY and CDR2 as SYGVKD. The V end lost 6 bases, the J end lost 0 bases, and 16 bases lay between the germline ends. This CDR3 is 16 amino acids long. Here the CDR3 reads CAISPRQTTSTDTQYF. The CDR3 coding sequence is TGTGCCATCAGCCCCCGACAGACCACCAGCACAGATACGCAGTATTTT.

This chain connects TRBV6-6 to TRBJ2-7; a weak D match, TRBD1 (6 bases). This CDR3 has 14 amino acids. Trimming took off 3 bases at V and 1 base at J, with 10 bases between the two ends. In germline, CDR1 is MNHNY, CDR2 SVGAGI (reference sequence). Here the CDR3 DNA reads TGTGCCAGCAGTTATTCCGGGACATCCTACGAGCAGTACTTC. Protein: CASSYSGTSYEQYF.

The chain employs TRBV19 and TRBJ2-7; TRBD2 matches 10 bases. The CDR3 totals 14 residues. Germline V lookup: CDR1 LNHDA, CDR2 SQIVND (reference sequence). V trimming: 3 bases; J trimming: 5 bases; junction bases outside the gene matches: 4. DNA of the CDR3: TGTGCCAGTAGTATGGCTCTAGCGGGAGACGAGCAGTACTTC. Amino acids: CASSMALAGDEQYF.

The chain links TRBV21-1 to TRBJ2-1; TRBD2, the table's D call, was not compared with the DNA. TRBV21-1 is a recognized pseudogene. CDR3 length: 16 amino acids. Here the CDR3 reads CASSYNGSPIPNEQFF. Here the CDR3 DNA reads TGTGCCAGCAGCTACAACGGGAGCCCAATTCCCAATGAGCAGTTCTTC.